These 27 T cell receptor beta chains were sequenced from one sample in a study of blood T cell repertoires in COVID-19. The table came from immunoSEQ multiplex PCR; TCRdb's copy has only in-frame clones and leaves some out. The table lists approximately 240,000 clones, 84% of them singletons. The sequencing input was peripheral blood. Receptor source: a woman older than 75 with active or convalescent COVID-19.

V and J are TRBV24-1 and TRBJ1-2, with TRBD1 identical over 7 bases. This CDR3 region has 13 residues. Germline values: CDR1 KGHDR, CDR2 SFDVKD. With 2 bases clipped from V and 13 bases from J, the junction kept 9 bases outside the gene matches. The CDR3 DNA follows: TGTGCCACCAGTGATTGGGGGACAGCGAGATTCACCTTC. Its protein product is CATSDWGTARFTF.

This clone was detected only once. The genes are TRBV29-1 and TRBJ1-2; D perhaps matches TRBD1 (5 bases). Germline-derived CDR1 and CDR2 are SQVTM and ANQGSEA. The CDR3 is 13 amino acids. Trimming left V 3 bases short and J 5 bases short, with 13 bases between. CDR3 sequence (DNA): TGCAGCGTTGACTTCAGCGGGGGATATGGCTACACCTTC. This sequence encodes CSVDFSGGYGYTF.

This clone appeared a single time. The chain uses TRBV5-1 and TRBJ2-1; 7 bases align to TRBD2. Losses at the gene ends were 1 base for V and 1 base for J; bases not matched to a gene: 8. Germline-derived CDR1 and CDR2 are SGHRS and YFSETQ. This CDR3 is built from 17 residues. As DNA, the CDR3 is TGCGCCAGCAGCTTGTGGCTAGCGGAGGGATCCTACAATGAGCAGTTCTTC. Protein: CASSLWLAEGSYNEQFF.

The sample holds one count of this clone. This chain connects TRBV7-8 to TRBJ2-5; 9 nucleotides match TRBD2. The junction had 5 bases not matched to a gene; V was cut back by 5 bases and J by 4 bases. CDR3 length equals 14 residues. Germline loops: CDR1 SGHVS, CDR2 FQNEAQ. The CDR3 spells CASSPGLARETQYF. The CDR3 region has the DNA TGTGCCAGCAGCCCGGGACTAGCACGAGAGACCCAGTACTTC.

V gene TRBV25-1 combines with J gene TRBJ1-2; 9 nucleotides match TRBD1. Germline values: CDR1 MGHDK, CDR2 SYGVNS. This CDR3 is 17 amino acids long. With 1 base clipped from V and 3 bases from J, the junction kept 9 bases outside the gene matches. The CDR3 DNA reads as TGTGCCAGCAGTGAATTAGGGACAGGGACTCTGTACTATGGCTACACCTTC. This encodes CASSELGTGTLYYGYTF.

A single count supports this clone. The chain combines TRBV30 with TRBJ1-4; TRBD1 agrees at 10 bases. V lost 6 bases to trimming and J lost 8 bases; unmatched junction nucleotides: 6. The germline CDR1 and CDR2 sequences are GTSNPN and SVGIG (reference sequence). The CDR3 is made up of 13 amino acids. The CDR3 loop is CACSDRGNEKLFF. The CDR3 coding sequence is TGTGCCTGTTCGGACAGGGGGAACGAAAAACTGTTTTTT.

This chain uses TRBV5-1 with TRBJ2-7, with TRBD2 as a possible D gene (5 bases). Trimming pared 0 bases from V and 5 bases from J, leaving 9 bases between. The germline V gene encodes CDR1 SGHRS and CDR2 YFSETQ. The CDR3 has 13 amino acids. CDR3 in amino acids: CASSLESGNEQYF. CDR3 in DNA: TGCGCCAGCAGCTTGGAGTCGGGGAACGAGCAGTACTTC.

As to this clone: The identical CDR3 is also encoded by other nucleotide sequences in the sample. This chain joins TRBV30 and TRBJ1-1; D gene uncertain. CDR3 length equals 12 residues. Germline V gives CDR1 GTSNPN, CDR2 SVGIG (reference sequence). The V end was cut by 0 bases, the J end by 2 bases, with 4 bases between. CDR3 sequence reads: CAWSVRNTEAFF. DNA of the CDR3: TGTGCCTGGAGTGTCAGAAACACTGAAGCTTTCTTT.

The J gene is TRBJ1-5, the V gene TRBV7-2; 7 positions agree with TRBD1. This CDR3 region has 15 residues. Germline trimming cut 2 bases from V and 1 base from J; bases unmatched to any gene: 2. The germline V gene encodes CDR1 SGHTA and CDR2 FQGNSA. The CDR3, as DNA: TGTGCCAGCAGCTTACTGGGACAGAGCAATCAGCCCCAGCATTTT. It specifies CASSLLGQSNQPQHF. The whole variable domain, filled in from reference TRBV7-2 and TRBJ1-5, reads GAGVSQSPSNKVTEKGKDVELRCDPISGHTALYWYRQSLGQGLEFLIYFQGNSAPDKSGLPSDRFSAERTGGSVSTLTIQRTQQEDSAVYLCASSLLGQSNQPQHFGDGTRLSIL.

This chain connects TRBV5-1 to TRBJ2-6; maybe TRBD1 (6 bases). Trimming cost V 6 bases and J 3 bases, with 19 bases left between them. The germline gives CDR1 SGHRS, CDR2 YFSETQ. The CDR3 contains 17 residues. CDR3 loop: CASTLGAGADGANVLTF. The CDR3 DNA sequence: TGCGCCAGCACCCTGGGGGCAGGGGCCGATGGGGCCAACGTCCTGACTTTC. Filled out from reference TRBV5-1 and TRBJ2-6, the complete variable domain reads KAGVTQTPRYLIKTRGQQVTLSCSPISGHRSVSWYQQTPGQGLQFLFEYFSETQRNKGNFPGRFSGRQFSNSRSEMNVSTLELGDSALYLCASTLGAGADGANVLTFGAGSRLTVL.

The chain is built from TRBV6-1 and TRBJ2-3; 8 nucleotides line up with TRBD2. The CDR3 is 16 amino acids. Germline-derived CDR1 and CDR2 are MNHNS and SASEGT. V trimming: 4 bases; J trimming: 4 bases; junction bases outside the gene matches: 10. The CDR3 is CASSGLAGDRPDTQYF. The CDR3 DNA is TGTGCCAGCAGTGGGCTAGCGGGTGATCGTCCAGATACGCAGTATTTT.

The chain couples TRBV5-6 to TRBJ1-1; D unresolved. The V end lost 4 bases, the J end lost 5 bases, and 21 bases lay between the germline ends. The CDR3 covers 16 residues. CDR1 and CDR2 from the germline V gene are SGHDT and YYEEEE. CDR3 region: CASSLSPGSRGTEAFF. The CDR3 nucleotides are TGTGCCAGCAGCCTGTCGCCGGGATCTCGAGGAACTGAAGCTTTCTTT. The full variable domain, with the rest looked up from reference TRBV5-6 and TRBJ1-1, is DAGVTQSPTHLIKTRGQQVTLRCSPKSGHDTVSWYQQALGQGPQFIFQYYEEEERQRGNFPDRFSGHQFPNYSSELNVNALLLGDSALYLCASSLSPGSRGTEAFFGQGTRLTVV.

This rearrangement joins TRBV18 to TRBJ2-7, with 9 bases lining up with TRBD1. The V gene's germline CDR1 is KGHSH and CDR2 LQKENI. After removal of 6 bases from V and 3 bases from J, the junction contained 6 bases not matched to a gene. The CDR3 covers 14 residues. The CDR3 is CASSETGGDYEQYF. The DNA of the CDR3 is TGTGCCAGCTCCGAGACAGGGGGTGACTACGAGCAGTACTTC.

The genes are TRBV3-1 (or the pseudogene TRBV3-2) and TRBJ1-2; TRBD1 matches 8 bases. CDR3 length equals 13 residues. Trimming cost V 3 bases and J 4 bases; bases outside gene matches: 1. Germline-derived CDR1 and CDR2 are LGHDT and YNNKEL (reference sequence). The CDR3 region has the DNA TGTGCCAGCAGCCACGGACAGGGCTATGGCTACACCTTC. Its protein is CASSHGQGYGYTF.

This clone was recorded once. V and J are TRBV7-2 and TRBJ2-7; TRBD1 matches 7 bases. This CDR3 comprises 15 residues. Germline CDR1 reads SGHTA; CDR2 reads FQGNSA. V lost 3 bases to trimming and J lost 2 bases; unmatched junction nucleotides: 7. CDR3 in amino acids: CASSLGQPPTYEQYF. Here the CDR3 DNA reads TGTGCCAGCAGCTTGGGACAGCCCCCAACCTACGAGCAGTACTTC.

This clone is a singleton in its sample. The chain employs TRBV5-4 and TRBJ2-1; 9 bases fit TRBD2. The CDR3 extends over 16 amino acids. V gave up 5 bases and J gave up 9 bases; unmatched junction bases: 15. Germline loops: CDR1 SGHNT, CDR2 YYREEE (reference sequence). The CDR3 coding sequence is TGTGCCAGCAGGTTTTCATCCGGGACTAGCTTCCGTGAGCAGTTCTTC. Amino acid sequence: CASRFSSGTSFREQFF.

The genes are TRBV4-2 and TRBJ1-2; D unclear. This CDR3 comprises 13 residues. Trimming stripped 4 bases from V and 3 bases from J, with 9 bases between. The germline V gene encodes CDR1 LGHNA and CDR2 YNFKEQ. Here the CDR3 reads CASSRLPDYGYTF. The CDR3 DNA sequence: TGTGCCAGCAGCCGTCTTCCAGACTATGGCTACACCTTC.

This chain connects TRBV11-3 to TRBJ2-7; no firm D call. The V end was cut by 0 bases, the J end by 6 bases, with 6 bases between. Germline V CDR1 and CDR2: SGHNT, YENEEA. The CDR3 sequence is 12 residues long. This chain's CDR3 is CASSLDVSEQYF. In nucleotides, the CDR3 is TGTGCCAGCAGCTTAGATGTATCCGAGCAGTACTTC.

The CDR3 loop reads CASSIAAGSSYEQYF. The CDR3 bases are TGTGCCAGTAGTATAGCAGCGGGGTCGAGTTACGAGCAGTACTTC. The J gene is TRBJ2-7, the V gene TRBV19; 7 bases agree with TRBD2. The CDR3 is 15 residues long. Germline V lookup: CDR1 LNHDA, CDR2 SQIVND (reference sequence). The ends lost 1 base at V and 4 bases at J; junction bases unmatched: 7.

This sequence joins TRBV5-1 and TRBJ2-1; 11 bases agree with TRBD2. Germline V gives CDR1 SGHRS, CDR2 YFSETQ. The junction had 4 bases not matched to a gene; V was cut back by 5 bases and J by 0 bases. The CDR3 extends over 16 amino acids. The DNA of the CDR3 is TGCGCCAGCAGAGGGACTAGCGGAAGCTCCTACAATGAGCAGTTCTTC. This gives the protein CASRGTSGSSYNEQFF.

The rearrangement joins TRBV12-3 or TRBV12-4 to TRBJ1-5; tentatively, D is TRBD1 (5 bases). CDR3 length: 12 residues. Trimming cost V 8 bases and J 3 bases, with 8 bases left between them. As DNA, the CDR3 is TGTGCCAGCGGGGGACTCAATCAGCCCCAGCATTTT. Protein product: CASGGLNQPQHF.

The chain is built from TRBV3-1 (or the pseudogene TRBV3-2) and TRBJ2-5, with 8 bases identical to TRBD2. Germline V gives CDR1 LGHDT, CDR2 YNNKEL (reference sequence). The CDR3 runs to 13 residues. J gave up 5 bases and V 4 bases, and 3 bases lay outside the gene matches. The DNA for the CDR3 is TGTGCCAGCAGCCTTACGGGGGGGGAGACCCAGTACTTC. Amino acids: CASSLTGGETQYF.

This clone was detected only once. The gene calls are TRBV27 and TRBJ1-2; D perhaps matches TRBD1 (6 bases). V lost 2 bases to trimming and J lost 8 bases, with 12 bases between them. This CDR3 spans 13 amino acids. CDR1 and CDR2 from the germline V gene are MNHEY and SMNVEV (reference sequence). The CDR3 bases are TGTGCCAGCAGTTTAAAACAGGGCAGAGGCTACACCTTC. Its translation is CASSLKQGRGYTF.

The chain joins TRBV24-1 to TRBJ1-5, with a weak D call TRBD1 (6 bases). CDR3 length: 14 residues. The germline CDR1 and CDR2 sequences are KGHDR and SFDVKD. Trimming removed 5 bases from V and 5 bases from J, with 12 bases in between. CDR3 residues: CATSGGGHHQPQHF. The CDR3 DNA is TGTGCCACCAGTGGGGGGGGACATCATCAGCCCCAGCATTTT.

This rearrangement joins TRBV27 to TRBJ2-1; 13 nucleotides align to TRBD2. The J segment lost 5 bases and the V segment lost 5 bases, leaving 3 bases of the junction unmatched. The CDR3 loop spans 15 amino acids. Germline V gives CDR1 MNHEY, CDR2 SMNVEV (reference sequence). The CDR3 DNA follows: TGTGCCAGCAGTCGACTAGCGGGAGGTAACAATGAGCAGTTCTTC. As protein: CASSRLAGGNNEQFF.

The chain carries TRBV7-6 and TRBJ2-1; 8 nucleotides match TRBD2. The CDR3 sequence is 16 residues long. Trimming took 4 bases from V and 2 from J; bases not matched to a gene: 7. Germline V lookup: CDR1 SGHVS, CDR2 FNYEAQ. The CDR3 DNA follows: TGTGCCAGCAGCTCCGGCGGGGGGACAACCTACAATGAGCAGTTCTTC. Translated, it gives CASSSGGGTTYNEQFF.

The rearrangement links TRBV28 to TRBJ1-2, with 12 bases fitting TRBD1. The CDR3 extends over 16 amino acids. Germline assignment: CDR1 MDHEN and CDR2 SYDVKM. V shed 5 bases and J 4 bases; nucleotides not matched to a gene: 8. In DNA, the CDR3 is TGTGCCAGCAGTCCCGGCGGGGGACAGGGGGCCTATGGCTACACCTTC. It codes for CASSPGGGQGAYGYTF.